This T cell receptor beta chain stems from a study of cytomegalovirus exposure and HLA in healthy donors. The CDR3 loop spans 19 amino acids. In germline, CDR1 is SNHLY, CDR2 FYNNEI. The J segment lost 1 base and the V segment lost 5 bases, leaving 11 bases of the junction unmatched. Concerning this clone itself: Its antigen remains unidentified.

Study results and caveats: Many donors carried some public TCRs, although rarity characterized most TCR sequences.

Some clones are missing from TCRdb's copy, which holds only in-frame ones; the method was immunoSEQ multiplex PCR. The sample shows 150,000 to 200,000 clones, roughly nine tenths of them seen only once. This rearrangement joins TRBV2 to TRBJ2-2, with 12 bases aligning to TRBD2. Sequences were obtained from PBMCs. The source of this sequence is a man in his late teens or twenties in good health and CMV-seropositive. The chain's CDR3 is CASSLLAGGSRGNTGELFF. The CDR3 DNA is TGTGCCAGCAGTCTACTAGCGGGAGGTAGTCGGGGGAACACCGGGGAGCTGTTTTTT.